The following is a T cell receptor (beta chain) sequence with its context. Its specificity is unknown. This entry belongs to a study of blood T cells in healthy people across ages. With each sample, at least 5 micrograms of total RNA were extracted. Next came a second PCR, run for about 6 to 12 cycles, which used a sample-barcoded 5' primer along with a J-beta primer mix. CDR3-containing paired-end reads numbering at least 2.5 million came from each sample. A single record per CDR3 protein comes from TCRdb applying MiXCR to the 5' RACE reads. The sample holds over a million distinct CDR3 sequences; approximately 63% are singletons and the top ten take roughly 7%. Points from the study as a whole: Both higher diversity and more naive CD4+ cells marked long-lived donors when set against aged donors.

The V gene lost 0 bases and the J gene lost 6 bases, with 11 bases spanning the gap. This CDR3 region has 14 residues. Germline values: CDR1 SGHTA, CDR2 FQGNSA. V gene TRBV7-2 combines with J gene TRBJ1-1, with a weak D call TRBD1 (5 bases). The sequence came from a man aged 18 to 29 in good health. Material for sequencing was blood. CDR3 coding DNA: TGTGCCAGCAGCTTAGCCCGACGGGGGGCTGAAGCTTTCTTT. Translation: CASSLARRGAEAFF.